These T cell receptor beta chains were read from a single sample in a study of persistence of HIV-infected CD4 T cells. The repertoire was sequenced with immunoSEQ multiplex PCR; TCRdb's copy has only in-frame clones and lacks some. The repertoire consists of some 40,000 clones, with approximately 81% occurring once and the leading ten covering 5% to 6.5%. Antigen specificity for these receptors is unknown. Material: cultured CD4+ T cells from PBMCs, obtained from a patient who received antiretroviral therapy. These receptor sequences come from an adult with HIV. The donor label of this sample is uncertain. CDR3s include the opening cysteine and the closing phenylalanine or tryptophan. The D gene is left open where the match is weak. Only some rows state a clone size, as once, few, many or a class for expanded clones.

CDR3aa	CDR3nt	v_gene	abundance	d_gene	j_gene
CASSPRWSQGGYTF	TGTGCCAGCAGCCCTCGTTGGTCCCAAGGGGGCTACACCTTC	TRBV7-2	-	-	TRBJ1-2
CASSLGTGGNGYTF	TGTGCCAGCAGCTTAGGAACAGGAGGGAATGGCTACACCTTC	TRBV7-2	once	-	TRBJ1-2
CASRGNSGIQYF	TGTGCCAGCAGGGGAAACAGTGGCATTCAGTACTTC	TRBV6-5	-	-	TRBJ2-4
CASRPILSRTVNTEAFF	TGCGCCAGCAGACCTATCCTCAGCCGGACAGTGAACACTGAAGCTTTCTTT	TRBV4-1	-	-	TRBJ1-1
CASRDLTATNEKLFF	TGTGCCAGTAGGGACCTGACTGCAACTAATGAAAAACTGTTTTTT	TRBV19	-	-	TRBJ1-4
CAWGEGFSGNTIYF	TGTGCCTGGGGCGAGGGGTTTTCTGGAAACACCATATATTTT	TRBV30	-	-	TRBJ1-3
CASSTSGGGANVLTF	TGTGCCAGTAGTACCTCCGGAGGTGGGGCCAACGTCCTGACTTTC	TRBV19	-	-	TRBJ2-6
CASSRGEWREAFF	TGTGCCAGCAGCCGAGGCGAGTGGAGAGAAGCTTTCTTT	TRBV7-9	few	-	TRBJ1-1
CASSYSGYSEQFF	TGTGCCAGCAGTTACTCAGGGTATAGTGAGCAGTTCTTC	TRBV6-6	-	-	TRBJ2-1
CASSRQGSLTGELFF	TGTGCCAGCAGCCGACAGGGTAGCCTTACCGGGGAGCTGTTTTTT	TRBV3-1/TRBV3-2	-	TRBD1	TRBJ2-2
CASSQKTGWGGYTF	TGTGCCAGCAGCCAAAAGACAGGTTGGGGTGGCTACACCTTC	TRBV5-4	once	-	TRBJ1-2
CSAYHTEAFF	TGCAGCGCCTATCACACTGAAGCTTTCTTT	TRBV20-1	-	-	TRBJ1-1
CASRSGTSGPGEQYF	TGTGCCAGCAGGTCCGGGACTAGCGGACCTGGGGAGCAGTACTTC	TRBV3-1/TRBV3-2	-	TRBD2	TRBJ2-7
CASRTGVNTEAFF	TGTGCCAGCCGAACCGGGGTAAACACTGAAGCTTTCTTT	TRBV10-3	medium-sized	-	TRBJ1-1
CASSENLLGLGQSYEQYF	TGTGCCAGCAGTGAAAACCTCTTGGGGTTGGGACAGAGCTACGAGCAGTACTTC	TRBV6-1	-	TRBD1	TRBJ2-7
CASSPGGAAPLHF	TGTGCCAGCAGTCCAGGGGGTGCCGCACCCCTCCACTTT	TRBV6-5	few	TRBD1	TRBJ1-6
CASSPERLEEKLFF	TGTGCCAGCAGTCCTGAGCGATTGGAGGAAAAACTGTTTTTT	TRBV6-5	-	-	TRBJ1-4
CSVAAGTGYEQYF	TGCAGCGTTGCCGCCGGGACAGGCTACGAGCAGTACTTC	TRBV29-1	-	TRBD1	TRBJ2-7
CASYGGANYGYTF	TGTGCCAGCTATGGTGGGGCGAACTATGGCTACACCTTC	TRBV7-8	-	-	TRBJ1-2
CASSRSGNARGSPLHF	TGTGCCAGCAGCCGTTCCGGCAACGCCCGAGGTTCACCCCTCCACTTT	TRBV3-1/TRBV3-2	-	-	TRBJ1-6
CASIPVPVAGELFF	TGTGCCAGCATTCCCGTCCCAGTAGCCGGGGAGCTGTTTTTT	TRBV2	-	-	TRBJ2-2
CASSIAPGPRNIQYF	TGTGCCAGTAGTATAGCCCCGGGCCCCCGGAACATTCAGTACTTC	TRBV19	few	-	TRBJ2-4
CAISEGPGGRYGYTF	TGTGCCATCAGTGAGGGACCAGGGGGCCGCTATGGCTACACCTTC	TRBV10-3	-	TRBD1	TRBJ1-2
CASSLEGGQSASTDTQYF	TGCGCCAGCAGCTTGGAAGGGGGACAGTCCGCTAGCACAGATACGCAGTATTTT	TRBV5-1	once	TRBD1	TRBJ2-3
CASSERQGANTGELFF	TGTGCCAGCAGCGAGAGACAGGGGGCGAACACCGGGGAGCTGTTTTTT	TRBV9	-	TRBD1	TRBJ2-2
CASSQVGLAGGGRKFF	TGCGCCAGCAGCCAAGTTGGACTAGCGGGGGGCGGGCGGAAGTTCTTC	TRBV4-1	-	TRBD2	TRBJ2-1
CASNERGVSGTDTQYF	TGTGCCAGTAATGAGCGGGGGGTATCGGGCACAGATACGCAGTATTTT	TRBV19	-	TRBD2	TRBJ2-3
CASSQQGDQPQHF	TGTGCCAGCTCCCAACAGGGGGATCAGCCCCAGCATTTT	TRBV18	-	TRBD1	TRBJ1-5
CATSSGTGFTNYGYTF	TGTGCCACCAGTTCCGGGACAGGGTTTACCAACTATGGCTACACCTTC	TRBV24-1	few	TRBD1	TRBJ1-2